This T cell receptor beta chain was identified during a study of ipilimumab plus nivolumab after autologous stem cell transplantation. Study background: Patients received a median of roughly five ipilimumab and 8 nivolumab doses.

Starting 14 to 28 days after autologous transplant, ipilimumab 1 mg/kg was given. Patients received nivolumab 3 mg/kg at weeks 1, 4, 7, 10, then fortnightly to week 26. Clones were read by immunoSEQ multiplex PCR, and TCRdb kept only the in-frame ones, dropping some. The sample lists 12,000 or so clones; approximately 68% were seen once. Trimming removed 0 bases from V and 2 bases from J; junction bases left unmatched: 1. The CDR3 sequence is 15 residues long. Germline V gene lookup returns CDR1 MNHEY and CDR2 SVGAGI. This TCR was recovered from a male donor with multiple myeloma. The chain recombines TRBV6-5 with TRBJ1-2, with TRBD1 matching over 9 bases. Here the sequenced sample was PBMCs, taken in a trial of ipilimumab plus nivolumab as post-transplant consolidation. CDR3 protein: CASSYSGQGNYGYTF. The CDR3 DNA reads TGTGCCAGCAGTTACTCGGGACAGGGAAACTATGGCTACACCTTC.